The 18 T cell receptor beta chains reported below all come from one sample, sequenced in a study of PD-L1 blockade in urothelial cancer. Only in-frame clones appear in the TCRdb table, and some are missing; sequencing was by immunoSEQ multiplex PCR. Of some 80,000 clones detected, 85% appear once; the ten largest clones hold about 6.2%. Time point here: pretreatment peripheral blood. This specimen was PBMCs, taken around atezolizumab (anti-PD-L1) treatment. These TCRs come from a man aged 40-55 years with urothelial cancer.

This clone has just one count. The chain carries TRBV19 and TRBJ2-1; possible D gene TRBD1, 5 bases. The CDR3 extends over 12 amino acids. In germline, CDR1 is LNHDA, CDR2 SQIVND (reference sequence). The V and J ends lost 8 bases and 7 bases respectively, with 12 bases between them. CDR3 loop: CASSQVTNEQFF. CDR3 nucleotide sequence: TGTGCCAGTTCACAGGTGACGAATGAGCAGTTCTTC.

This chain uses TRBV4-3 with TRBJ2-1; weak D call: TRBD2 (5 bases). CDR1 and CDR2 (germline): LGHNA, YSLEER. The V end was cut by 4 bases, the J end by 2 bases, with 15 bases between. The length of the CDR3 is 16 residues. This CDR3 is CASSREERFPYNEQFF. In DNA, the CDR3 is TGCGCCAGCAGCCGAGAAGAGCGGTTCCCCTACAATGAGCAGTTCTTC.

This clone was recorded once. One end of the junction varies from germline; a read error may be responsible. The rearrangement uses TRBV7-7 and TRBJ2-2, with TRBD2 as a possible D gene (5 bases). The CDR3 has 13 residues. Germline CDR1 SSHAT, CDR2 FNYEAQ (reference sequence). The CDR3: CASSPGVNGELFF. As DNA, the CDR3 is TGTGCTAGCAGCCCCGGGGTCAACGGGGAGCTGTTTTTT.

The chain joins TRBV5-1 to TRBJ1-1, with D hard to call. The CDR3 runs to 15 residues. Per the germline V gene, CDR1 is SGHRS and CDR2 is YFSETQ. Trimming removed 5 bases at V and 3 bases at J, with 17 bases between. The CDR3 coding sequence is TGCGCCAGCAGGAAGAACCTCGGTAGTTACACTGAAGCTTTCTTT. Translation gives CASRKNLGSYTEAFF.

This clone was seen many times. The CDR3 nucleotides are TGTGCCTGTCGGGAGGGCGGGGAGCTGTTTTTT. Protein product: CACREGGELFF. The chain couples TRBV30 to TRBJ2-2, with 8 bases matching TRBD2. CDR1 is GTSNPN, CDR2 SVGIG, per germline (reference sequence). After removal of 6 bases from V and 7 bases from J, the junction contained 1 base not matched to a gene. This CDR3 has 11 amino acids.

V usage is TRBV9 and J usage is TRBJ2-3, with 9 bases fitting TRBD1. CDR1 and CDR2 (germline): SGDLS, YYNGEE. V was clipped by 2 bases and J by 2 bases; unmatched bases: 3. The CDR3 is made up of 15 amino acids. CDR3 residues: CASSVTGGDTDTQYF. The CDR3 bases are TGTGCCAGCAGCGTCACAGGGGGCGACACAGATACGCAGTATTTT.

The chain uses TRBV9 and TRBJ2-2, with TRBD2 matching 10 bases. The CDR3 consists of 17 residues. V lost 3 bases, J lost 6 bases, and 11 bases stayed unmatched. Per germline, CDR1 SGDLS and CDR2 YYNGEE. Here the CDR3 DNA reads TGTGCCAGCAGCGCTAGTGGACTAGCGGTGGGGTCCGGGGAGCTGTTTTTT. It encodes CASSASGLAVGSGELFF. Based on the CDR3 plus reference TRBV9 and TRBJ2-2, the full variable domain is DSGVTQTPKHLITATGQRVTLRCSPRSGDLSVYWYQQSLDQGLQFLIQYYNGEERAKGNILERFSAQQFPDLHSELNLSSLELGDSALYFCASSASGLAVGSGELFFGEGSRLTVL.

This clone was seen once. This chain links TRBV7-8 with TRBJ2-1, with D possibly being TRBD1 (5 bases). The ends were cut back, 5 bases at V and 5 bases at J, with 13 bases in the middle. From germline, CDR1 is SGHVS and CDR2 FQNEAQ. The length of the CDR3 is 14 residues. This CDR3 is CASSPGAMNNEQFF. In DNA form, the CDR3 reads TGTGCCAGCAGCCCTGGGGCTATGAACAATGAGCAGTTCTTC. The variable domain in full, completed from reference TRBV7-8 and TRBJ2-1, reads GAGVSQSPRYKVAKRGQDVALRCDPISGHVSLFWYQQALGQGPEFLTYFQNEAQLDKSGLPSDRFFAERPEGSVSTLKIQRTQQEDSAVYLCASSPGAMNNEQFFGPGTRLTVL.

CDR3 bases: TGCAGCGTTTGGGGACAGGGAGTCACCTCCGGGGGCGAGCAGTACTTC. Translating gives CSVWGQGVTSGGEQYF. The J gene is TRBJ2-7, the V gene TRBV29-1, with TRBD1 matching 9 bases. Germline values: CDR1 SQVTM, CDR2 ANQGSEA. This CDR3 region has 16 residues. V trimming: 5 bases; J trimming: 6 bases; junction bases outside the gene matches: 17.

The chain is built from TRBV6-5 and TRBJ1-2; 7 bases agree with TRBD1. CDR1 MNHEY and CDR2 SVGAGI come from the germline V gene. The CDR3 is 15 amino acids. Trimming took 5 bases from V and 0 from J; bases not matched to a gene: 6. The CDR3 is CASSNDRASNYGYTF. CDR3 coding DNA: TGTGCCAGCAGTAACGACAGGGCTTCTAACTATGGCTACACCTTC.

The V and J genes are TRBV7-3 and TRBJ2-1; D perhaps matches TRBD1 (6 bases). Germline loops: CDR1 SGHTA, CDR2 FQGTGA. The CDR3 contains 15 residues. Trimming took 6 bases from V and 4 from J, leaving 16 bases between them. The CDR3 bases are TGTGCCAGCAGTCGATCCGGGACAAAGTACAATGAGCAGTTCTTC. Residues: CASSRSGTKYNEQFF.

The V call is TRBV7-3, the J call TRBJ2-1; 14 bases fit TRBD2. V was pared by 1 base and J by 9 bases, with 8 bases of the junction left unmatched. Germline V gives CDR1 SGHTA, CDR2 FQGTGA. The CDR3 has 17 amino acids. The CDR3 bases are TGTGCCAGCAGCTTAAATTCAGGGACTAGCGGGAGAAGTGAGCAGTTCTTC. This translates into CASSLNSGTSGRSEQFF. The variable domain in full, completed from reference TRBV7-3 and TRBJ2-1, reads GAGVSQTPSNKVTEKGKYVELRCDPISGHTALYWYRQSLGQGPEFLIYFQGTGAADDSGLPNDRFFAVRPEGSVSTLKIQRTERGDSAVYLCASSLNSGTSGRSEQFFGPGTRLTVL.

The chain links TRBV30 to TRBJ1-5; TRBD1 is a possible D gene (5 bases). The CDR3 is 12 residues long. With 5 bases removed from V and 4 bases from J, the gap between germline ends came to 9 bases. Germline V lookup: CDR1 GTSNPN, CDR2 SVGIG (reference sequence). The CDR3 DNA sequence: TGTGCCTGGGGGCAGGGTAATCAGCCCCAGCATTTT. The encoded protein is CAWGQGNQPQHF.

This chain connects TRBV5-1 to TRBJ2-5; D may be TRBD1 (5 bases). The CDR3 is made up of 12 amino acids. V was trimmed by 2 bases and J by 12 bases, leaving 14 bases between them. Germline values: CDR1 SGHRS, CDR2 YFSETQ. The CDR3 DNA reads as TGCGCCAGCAGCTTTGATCAGGGATCGGAGTACTTC. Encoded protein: CASSFDQGSEYF.

Written as DNA, the CDR3 is TGTGCCAGCAGCCCACCGGAGAGCGGGAGAACGGAGACCCAGTACTTC. Amino acids: CASSPPESGRTETQYF. The rearrangement links TRBV7-2 to TRBJ2-5; 8 bases match TRBD2. V gave up 5 bases and J gave up 5 bases; unmatched junction bases: 13. The CDR3 totals 16 residues. Germline lookup yields CDR1 SGHTA and CDR2 FQGNSA. Variable domain in full (rest from reference TRBV7-2 and TRBJ2-5): GAGVSQSPSNKVTEKGKDVELRCDPISGHTALYWYRQSLGQGLEFLIYFQGNSAPDKSGLPSDRFSAERTGGSVSTLTIQRTQQEDSAVYLCASSPPESGRTETQYFGPGTRLLVL.

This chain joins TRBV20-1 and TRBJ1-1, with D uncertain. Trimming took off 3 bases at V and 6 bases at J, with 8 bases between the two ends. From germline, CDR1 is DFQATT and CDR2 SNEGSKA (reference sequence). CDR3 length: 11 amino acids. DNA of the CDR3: TGCAGTGCTAGTGTTACAGCTGAAGCTTTCTTT. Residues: CSASVTAEAFF.

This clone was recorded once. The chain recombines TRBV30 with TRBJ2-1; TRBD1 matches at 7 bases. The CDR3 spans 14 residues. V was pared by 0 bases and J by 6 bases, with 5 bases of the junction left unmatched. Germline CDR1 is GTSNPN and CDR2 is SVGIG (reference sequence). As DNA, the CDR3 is TGTGCCTGGAGTGTACGAAGACAGGGCAATGAGCAGTTCTTC. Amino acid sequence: CAWSVRRQGNEQFF.

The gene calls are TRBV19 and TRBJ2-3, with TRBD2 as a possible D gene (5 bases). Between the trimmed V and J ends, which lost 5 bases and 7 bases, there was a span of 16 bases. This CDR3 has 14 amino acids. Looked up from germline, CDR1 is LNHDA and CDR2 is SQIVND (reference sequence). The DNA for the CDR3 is TGTGCCAGTAGTCTACTAGTCCCACCAAATACGCAGTATTTT. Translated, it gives CASSLLVPPNTQYF.